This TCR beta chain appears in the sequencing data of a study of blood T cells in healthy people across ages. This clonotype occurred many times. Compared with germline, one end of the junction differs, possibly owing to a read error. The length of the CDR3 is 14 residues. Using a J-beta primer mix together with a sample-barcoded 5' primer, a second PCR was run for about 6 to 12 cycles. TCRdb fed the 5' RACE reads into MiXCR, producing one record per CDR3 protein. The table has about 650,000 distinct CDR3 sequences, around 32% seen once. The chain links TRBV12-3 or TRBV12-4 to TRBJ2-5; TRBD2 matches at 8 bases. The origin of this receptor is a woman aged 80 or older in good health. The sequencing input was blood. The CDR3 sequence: CASSLGSGGETQYF. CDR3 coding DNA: TGCGCCAGCAGCTTGGGCAGCGGGGGCGAGACCCAGTACTTC.